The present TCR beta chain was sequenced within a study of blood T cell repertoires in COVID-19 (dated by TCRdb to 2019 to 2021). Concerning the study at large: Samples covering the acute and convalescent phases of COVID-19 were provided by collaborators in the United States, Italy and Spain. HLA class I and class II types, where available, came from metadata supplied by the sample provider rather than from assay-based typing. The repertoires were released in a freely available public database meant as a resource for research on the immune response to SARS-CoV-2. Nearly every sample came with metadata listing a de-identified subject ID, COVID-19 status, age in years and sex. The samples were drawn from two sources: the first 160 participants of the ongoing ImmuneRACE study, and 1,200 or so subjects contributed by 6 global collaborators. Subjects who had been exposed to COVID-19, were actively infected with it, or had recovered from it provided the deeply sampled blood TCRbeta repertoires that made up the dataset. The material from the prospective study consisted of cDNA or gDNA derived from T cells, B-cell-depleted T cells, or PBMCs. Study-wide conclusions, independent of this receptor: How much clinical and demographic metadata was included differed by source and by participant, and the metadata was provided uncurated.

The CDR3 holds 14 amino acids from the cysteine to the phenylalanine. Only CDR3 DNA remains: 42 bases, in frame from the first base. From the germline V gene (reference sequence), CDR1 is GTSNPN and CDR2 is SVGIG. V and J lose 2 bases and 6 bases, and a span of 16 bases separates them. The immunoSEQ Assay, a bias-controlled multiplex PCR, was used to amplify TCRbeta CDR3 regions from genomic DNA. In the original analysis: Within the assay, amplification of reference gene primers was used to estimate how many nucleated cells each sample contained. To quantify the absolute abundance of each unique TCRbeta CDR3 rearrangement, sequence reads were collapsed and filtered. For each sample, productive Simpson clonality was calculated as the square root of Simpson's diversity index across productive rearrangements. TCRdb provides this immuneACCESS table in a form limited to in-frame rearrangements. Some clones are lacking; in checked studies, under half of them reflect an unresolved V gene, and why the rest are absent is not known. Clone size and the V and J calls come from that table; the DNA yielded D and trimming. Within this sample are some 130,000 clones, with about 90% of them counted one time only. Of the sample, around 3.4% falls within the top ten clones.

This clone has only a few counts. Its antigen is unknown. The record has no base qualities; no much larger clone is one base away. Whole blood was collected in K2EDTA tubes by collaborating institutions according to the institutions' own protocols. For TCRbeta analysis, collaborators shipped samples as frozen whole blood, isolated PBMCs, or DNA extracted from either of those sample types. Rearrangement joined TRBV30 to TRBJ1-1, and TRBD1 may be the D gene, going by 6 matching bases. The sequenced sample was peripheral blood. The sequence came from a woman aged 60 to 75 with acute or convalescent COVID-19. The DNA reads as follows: TGTGCCTGGAGTACAGGGTTCGGGAGGGCTGAAGCTTTCTTT. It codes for CAWSTGFGRAEAFF.